This passage covers 22 T cell receptor beta chains from one sample sequenced in a study of graft-versus-host responses after intestinal transplantation. Their target antigens are unknown. Method: immunoSEQ multiplex PCR; TCRdb's copy keeps in-frame clones and lacks some. The sample comprises over 100,000 clones, roughly 91% of which are singletons, and about 0.11% rests with the top ten. Sequenced here: unstimulated CD4+ T cells sorted from spleen or lymph node cells, sampled before intestinal transplant. These receptors all come from a human donor who received an intestinal transplant.

The J gene is TRBJ1-2, the V gene TRBV2, with TRBD1 matching 7 bases. The CDR3 is 15 amino acids. Germline V gives CDR1 SNHLY, CDR2 FYNNEI. V was pared by 6 bases and J by 2 bases, with 9 bases of the junction left unmatched. The CDR3 DNA follows: TGTGCCAGCAGCCATTGGGGACAGAGGAACTATGGCTACACCTTC. Protein: CASSHWGQRNYGYTF.

This clone has a handful of counts. V is TRBV7-9 and J is TRBJ1-1, with unresolved D. Per germline, CDR1 SEHNR and CDR2 FQNEAQ (reference sequence). Trimming left V 5 bases short and J 0 bases short, with 13 bases between. CDR3 size: 15 residues. The CDR3 bases are TGTGCCAGCAGCAGCTTAGGAGTCCTGAACACTGAAGCTTTCTTT. Translated: CASSSLGVLNTEAFF.

V gene TRBV15 combines with J gene TRBJ2-1; D is possibly TRBD2 (5 bases). CDR1 is LNHNV, CDR2 YYDKDF, per germline (reference sequence). CDR3 length: 15 amino acids. V was shortened by 0 bases and J by 4 bases, with 10 bases between the two germline ends. CDR3 region: CATSREVQRYNEQFF. Here the CDR3 DNA reads TGTGCCACCAGCAGAGAGGTCCAGCGGTACAATGAGCAGTTCTTC.

The genes are TRBV6-1 and TRBJ2-7; D is undetermined. V was shortened by 2 bases and J by 3 bases, with 11 bases between the two germline ends. The CDR3 spans 14 residues. Germline lookup yields CDR1 MNHNS and CDR2 SASEGT. DNA for the CDR3: TGTGCCAGCAGTGAATTAAGCTGGTTCTACGAGCAGTACTTC. Translated, it gives CASSELSWFYEQYF.

This chain joins TRBV7-7 and TRBJ1-5, with 8 nucleotides matching TRBD1. The length of the CDR3 is 13 residues. Germline assignment: CDR1 SSHAT and CDR2 FNYEAQ (reference sequence). The chain's CDR3 is CAGSDRDNQPQHF. CDR3 coding DNA: TGTGCTGGGTCGGACAGGGACAATCAGCCCCAGCATTTT.

The V call is TRBV2, the J call TRBJ1-4; D remains ambiguous. There are 13 residues in the CDR3. Germline CDR1 is SNHLY and CDR2 is FYNNEI. Trimming stripped 7 bases from V and 7 bases from J, with 13 bases between. CDR3 nucleotide sequence: TGTGCCAGCAAGCGGAACCTATCTGAAAAACTGTTTTTT. This sequence encodes CASKRNLSEKLFF.

The chain recombines TRBV9 with TRBJ2-6; D is unresolved. V gave up 0 bases and J gave up 0 bases, with 4 bases separating them. CDR1 SGDLS and CDR2 YYNGEE come from the germline V gene. The CDR3 has 15 amino acids. The CDR3 reads CASSVVSSGANVLTF. CDR3 sequence (DNA): TGTGCCAGCAGCGTAGTGTCCTCTGGGGCCAACGTCCTGACTTTC.

The sample holds a few counts of this clone. The chain links TRBV19 to TRBJ1-4, with D unresolved. The CDR3 runs to 14 residues. CDR1 and CDR2 from the germline V gene are LNHDA and SQIVND (reference sequence). Between the trimmed V and J ends, which lost 7 bases and 4 bases, there was a span of 13 bases. CDR3 coding DNA: TGTGCCAGTACCCCGGGCGGTCGTAATGAAAAACTGTTTTTT. This encodes CASTPGGRNEKLFF.

Details on this clone: The same CDR3 also results from other DNA sequences found in this sample. The chain combines TRBV30 with TRBJ1-5; D is undetermined. CDR1 is GTSNPN and CDR2 is SVGIG in the germline V gene (reference sequence). The CDR3 is made up of 13 amino acids. V gave up 0 bases and J gave up 0 bases, with 3 bases separating them. The CDR3: CAWSVGSNQPQHF. CDR3 nucleotide sequence: TGTGCCTGGAGTGTGGGTAGCAATCAGCCCCAGCATTTT. The whole variable domain, filled in from reference TRBV30 and TRBJ1-5, reads SQTIHQWPATLVQPVGSPLSLECTVEGTSNPNLYWYRQAAGRGLQLLFYSVGIGQISSEVPQNLSASRPQDRQFILSSKKLLLSDSGFYLCAWSVGSNQPQHFGDGTRLSIL.

V is TRBV10-2 and J is TRBJ1-3; no reliable D call. CDR3 size: 12 residues. The V gene lost 0 bases and the J gene lost 4 bases, with 1 base spanning the gap. CDR1 is WSHSY, CDR2 SAAADI, per germline. CDR3 loop: CASSESGNTIYF. For the CDR3, the DNA is TGCGCCAGCAGTGAGTCAGGAAACACCATATATTTT.

V and J are TRBV7-9 and TRBJ2-3, with D hard to call. Trimming took off 1 base at V and 6 bases at J, with 5 bases between the two ends. This CDR3 has 12 amino acids. Germline assignment: CDR1 SEHNR and CDR2 FQNEAQ (reference sequence). CDR3 protein: CASSLVRDTQYF. CDR3 DNA sequence: TGTGCCAGCAGCTTAGTACGGGATACGCAGTATTTT.

CDR3 amino acids: CASTVGGTALEYF. CDR3 in DNA: TGTGCCAGCACGGTCGGGGGGACGGCTCTGGAGTACTTC. This chain joins TRBV28 and TRBJ2-7, with 7 bases that match TRBD2. This CDR3 comprises 13 residues. The V and J ends lost 7 bases and 11 bases, in that order; junction bases with no gene match: 14. Per germline, CDR1 MDHEN and CDR2 SYDVKM.

This chain uses TRBV5-1 with TRBJ2-5; 8 bases agree with TRBD1. In germline, CDR1 is SGHRS, CDR2 YFSETQ. CDR3 length equals 13 residues. The V gene end was trimmed by 0 bases and the J gene end by 9 bases; junction bases not matched to a gene: 4. The CDR3 loop reads CASSLGTGWSQYF. DNA for the CDR3: TGCGCCAGCAGCTTGGGGACAGGGTGGTCCCAGTACTTC.

The rearrangement links TRBV5-1 to TRBJ1-1; D not certain. With 0 bases removed from V and 3 bases from J, the gap between germline ends came to 6 bases. From germline, CDR1 is SGHRS and CDR2 YFSETQ. The CDR3 consists of 13 residues. The CDR3 DNA reads as TGCGCCAGCAGCTTGGCCGGGGACACTGAAGCTTTCTTT. This translates into CASSLAGDTEAFF. The entire variable domain, with the rest obtained from reference TRBV5-1 and TRBJ1-1, is as follows: KAGVTQTPRYLIKTRGQQVTLSCSPISGHRSVSWYQQTPGQGLQFLFEYFSETQRNKGNFPGRFSGRQFSNSRSEMNVSTLELGDSALYLCASSLAGDTEAFFGQGTRLTVV.

The J gene is TRBJ1-5, the V gene TRBV11-3; D is perhaps TRBD1 (6 bases). In germline, CDR1 is SGHNT, CDR2 YENEEA. V lost 3 bases and J lost 0, with 12 bases in between. The CDR3 sequence is 16 residues long. This CDR3 is CASSFPGHYSNQPQHF. DNA for the CDR3: TGTGCCAGCAGCTTCCCGGGACACTATAGCAATCAGCCCCAGCATTTT.

This chain links TRBV27 with TRBJ1-2; 11 nucleotides match TRBD1. CDR3 length: 16 residues. V was pared by 4 bases and J by 0 bases, with 4 bases of the junction left unmatched. Germline V gene sequence: CDR1 MNHEY, CDR2 SMNVEV (reference sequence). The CDR3 sequence: CASSSGTGGSNYGYTF. CDR3 bases: TGTGCCAGCAGTTCCGGGACAGGGGGATCTAACTATGGCTACACCTTC.

This chain connects TRBV15 to TRBJ1-4, with D unresolved. The CDR3 covers 13 residues. V was cut by 1 base and J by 16 bases, with 16 bases left in between. Germline V lookup: CDR1 LNHNV, CDR2 YYDKDF (reference sequence). The DNA for the CDR3 is TGTGCCACCAGCAGAGCTCAGTTGACCGCCGAGTTTTTT. Encoded protein: CATSRAQLTAEFF.

The chain combines TRBV11-3 with TRBJ2-1; TRBD2 aligns across 7 bases. Trimming took 3 bases from V and 2 from J; bases not matched to a gene: 4. The CDR3 has 15 amino acids. The germline V gene encodes CDR1 SGHNT and CDR2 YENEEA. This CDR3 reads CASSFGGTTYNEQFF. The CDR3 DNA is TGTGCCAGCAGCTTCGGGGGGACCACCTACAATGAGCAGTTCTTC.

The table lists this clone with a count of one. This chain links TRBV9 with TRBJ1-4, with a weak D call TRBD1 (6 bases). CDR3 length equals 16 residues. Trimming stripped 4 bases from V and 5 bases from J, with 18 bases between. Germline CDR1 is SGDLS and CDR2 is YYNGEE. The DNA for the CDR3 is TGTGCCAGCAGCCGAAAGTTGACAAGGGGGAATGAAAAACTGTTTTTT. It codes for CASSRKLTRGNEKLFF.

The chain combines TRBV30 with TRBJ1-3; D is unresolved. Between the trimmed V and J ends, which lost 4 bases and 1 base, there was a span of 11 bases. This CDR3 comprises 14 residues. The germline CDR1 and CDR2 sequences are GTSNPN and SVGIG (reference sequence). For the CDR3, the DNA is TGTGCCTGGAAACAGTTAAAATCTGGAAACACCATATATTTT. It encodes CAWKQLKSGNTIYF.

The V and J genes are TRBV11-1 and TRBJ1-1; perhaps TRBD1 as D (5 bases). V was shortened by 2 bases and J by 5 bases, with 9 bases between the two germline ends. The CDR3 length is 13 residues. Germline lookup yields CDR1 SGHAT and CDR2 FQDESV (reference sequence). In DNA, the CDR3 is TGTGCCAGCAGCTTAAGGGGCGGGACTGAAGCTTTCTTT. This codes for CASSLRGGTEAFF.

Worth noting for this clone: This CDR3 is also generated by other DNA sequences in the sample. V gene TRBV7-9 combines with J gene TRBJ1-1; D not resolved. Deletions cut 1 base from V and 1 base from J, with 7 bases between. Germline loops: CDR1 SEHNR, CDR2 FQNEAQ (reference sequence). The CDR3 extends over 14 amino acids. The CDR3 DNA is TGTGCCAGCAGCTTAGAGCCTGCGAACACTGAAGCTTTCTTT. Its translation: CASSLEPANTEAFF.